Sequencing of this T cell receptor beta chain was carried out in a study of post-analysis software for immune sequencing data. At the level of the study: Relapsing-remitting, secondary progressive and progressive-relapsing forms of multiple sclerosis all featured among disease courses.

The V and J ends lost 2 bases and 1 base, in that order; junction bases with no gene match: 5. Per the germline V gene, CDR1 is MNHEY and CDR2 is SVGAGI. The CDR3 is 15 residues long. Unique-molecular-identifier-tagged TCR beta cDNA libraries were used. The yield from around 1 to 10 million T cells was 500,000 or so cDNA molecules in total. TCRdb independently ran MiXCR on the PCR reads; one entry per CDR3 protein. This table has approximately 730,000 distinct CDR3 sequences, about 32% appearing once. The table lists this clonotype with a few counts. The antigen is undetermined. Findings and caveats of the study: Controls showed significantly higher normalized Chao1 diversity than did multiple sclerosis patients. Several TRBV segments (TRBV5-6, TRBV5-1 and TRBV20-1 among them) occurred more frequently in patients than in controls.

The clonotype was recovered from a girl aged 10-17 years with multiple sclerosis. Sequenced: blood. This chain joins TRBV6-5 and TRBJ2-7; 7 nucleotides match TRBD2. The chain's CDR3 is CASSYRPSGSYEQYF. The CDR3 DNA sequence: TGTGCCAGCAGTTACCGGCCTAGCGGATCCTACGAGCAGTACTTC.